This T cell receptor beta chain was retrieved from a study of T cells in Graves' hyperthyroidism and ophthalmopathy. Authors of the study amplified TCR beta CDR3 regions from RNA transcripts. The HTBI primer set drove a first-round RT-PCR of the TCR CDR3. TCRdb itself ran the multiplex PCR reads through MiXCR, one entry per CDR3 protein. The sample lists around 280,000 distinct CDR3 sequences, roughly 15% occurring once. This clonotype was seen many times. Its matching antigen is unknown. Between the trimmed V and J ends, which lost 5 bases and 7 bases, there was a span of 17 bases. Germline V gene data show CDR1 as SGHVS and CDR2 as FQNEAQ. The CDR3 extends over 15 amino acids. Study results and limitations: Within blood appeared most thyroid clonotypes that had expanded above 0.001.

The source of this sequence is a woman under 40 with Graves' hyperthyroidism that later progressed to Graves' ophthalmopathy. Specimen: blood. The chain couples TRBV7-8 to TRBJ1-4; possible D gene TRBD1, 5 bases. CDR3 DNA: TGTGCCAGCAGCCCCCACAGGATGTCAGCTGAAAAACTGTTTTTT. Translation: CASSPHRMSAEKLFF.